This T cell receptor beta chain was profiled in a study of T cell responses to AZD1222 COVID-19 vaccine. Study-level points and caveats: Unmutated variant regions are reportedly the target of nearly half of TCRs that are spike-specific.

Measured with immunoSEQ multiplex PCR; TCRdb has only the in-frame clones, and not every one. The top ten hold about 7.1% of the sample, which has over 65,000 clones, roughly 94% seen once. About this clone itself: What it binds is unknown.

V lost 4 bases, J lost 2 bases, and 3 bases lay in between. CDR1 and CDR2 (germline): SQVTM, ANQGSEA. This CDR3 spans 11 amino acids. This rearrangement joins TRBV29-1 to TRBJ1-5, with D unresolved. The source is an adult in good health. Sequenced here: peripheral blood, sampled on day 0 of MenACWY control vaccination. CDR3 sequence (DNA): TGCAGCGTTGGAGGCAATCAGCCCCAGCATTTT. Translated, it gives CSVGGNQPQHF.